This T cell receptor beta chain was captured by sequencing in a study of beta chain features in type 1 diabetes. On the study more broadly: Patients did not differ from healthy donors in age, gender or cell yield. Study-wide results and caveats: Researchers report that Type 1 diabetes patients had moderately but significantly shorter TCRB CDR3s across all four CD4+ subsets. The naive, central memory and Treg TCRB repertoires showed an apparent similarity that was greater among patients than among healthy donors. A possible short-template PCR bias applies equally to patients and controls.

A remark on this clone: What it binds is unknown.

The CDR3 extends over 14 amino acids. With 3 bases removed from V and 2 bases from J, the gap between germline ends came to 10 bases. Germline V lookup: CDR1 MNHEY, CDR2 SVGAGI. Reverse transcribing all isolated RNA meant expressed TCRB transcripts were sequenced. Clones were sequenced by immunoSEQ multiplex PCR, and TCRdb holds only the in-frame ones, with some missing. The sample records under 200,000 clones, 8% to 8.5% being singletons. The authors took one heparinised blood draw, averaging approximately 120 mL, from each donor. The sequenced sample consisted of central memory CD4+ T cells from blood. This rearrangement joins TRBV6-5 to TRBJ1-2, with D tentatively TRBD1 (5 bases). This receptor was obtained from a woman between 18 and 29 years old with type 1 diabetes. As DNA, the CDR3 is TGTGCCAGCAGTTATTTGGCAGGGAACTATGGCTACACCTTC. Its translation is CASSYLAGNYGYTF.